This section outlines one T cell receptor beta chain sequence together with its context. The entry originates in a study of T cell changes during pregnancy in multiple sclerosis. With V trimmed by 4 bases and J by 2 bases, 7 bases remained unmatched. In germline, CDR1 is LNHDA, CDR2 SQIVND (reference sequence). The CDR3 contains 15 residues. Assay: immunoSEQ multiplex PCR; the TCRdb copy retains only in-frame clones and omits some. The sample lists about 110,000 clones, around 90% occurring once. The rearrangement uses TRBV19 and TRBJ2-5; 7 nucleotides align to TRBD1. The sample here was peripheral blood, taken in the third trimester of pregnancy. The TCR comes from a female donor in good health, enrolled as a control in a pregnancy study. For the CDR3, the DNA is TGTGCCAGTAGTAAACTTCCGGGACAGCAAGAGACCCAGTACTTC. Protein: CASSKLPGQQETQYF.